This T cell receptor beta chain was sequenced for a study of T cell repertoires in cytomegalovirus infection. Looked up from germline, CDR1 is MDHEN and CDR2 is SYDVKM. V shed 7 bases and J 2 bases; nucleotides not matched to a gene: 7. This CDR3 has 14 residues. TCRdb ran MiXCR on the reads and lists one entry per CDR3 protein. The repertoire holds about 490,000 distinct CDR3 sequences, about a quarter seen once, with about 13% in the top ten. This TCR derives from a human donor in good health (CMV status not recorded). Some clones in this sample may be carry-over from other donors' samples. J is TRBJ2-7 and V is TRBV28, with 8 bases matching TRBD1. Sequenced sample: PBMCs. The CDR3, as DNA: TGTGCCAGCATCTCGACAGGGGCCGCCTACGAGCAGTACTTC. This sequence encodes CASISTGAAYEQYF.